This T cell receptor (beta chain) originates from a study of T cells in women clearing cervical HPV infection. Study overall: Cases' blood sampling followed lesion detection by median about 21 weeks (90 to 200).

Comments on this clone: Its target is not known. The read ends 3 residues shy of where the CDR3 ends; the end is completed using the germline J gene.

Study-level results: T-cell numbers per sample were unknown and may explain richness differences.

The germline V gene encodes CDR1 SGHTA and CDR2 FQGNSA. The CDR3 extends over 14 amino acids. Trimming stripped 0 bases from V and 0 bases from J, with 5 bases between. Sequencing used immunoSEQ multiplex PCR; TCRdb keeps in-frame clones, though not all of them. In all, the sample yields tens of thousands of clones. The receptor's source is a woman aged 18 to 75 with a cervical HPV16 infection that either progressed to CIN3+ or cleared (not recorded which). Source material: blood buffy coat. V and J are TRBV7-2 and TRBJ1-1; D unclear. The CDR3 here is CASSLASVNTEAFF. The DNA read from the CDR3 is TGTGCCAGCAGCTTAGCGTCGGTGAACACTGAA.